These 20 T cell receptor beta chains were all obtained from the same sample, sequenced in a study of CD8 T cells in ankylosing spondylitis. TCRdb used MiXCR to reprocess the 5' RACE reads, holding one entry per CDR3 protein. The sample includes more than 110,000 distinct CDR3 sequences, 7% to 10% of them seen just once. The source material was synovial fluid, either unsorted or a sorted T cell fraction (not recorded which). These receptors were taken from a male donor with ankylosing spondylitis.

V usage is TRBV5-4 and J usage is TRBJ1-2, with 7 positions matching TRBD1. Germline V CDR1 and CDR2: SGHNT, YYREEE (reference sequence). This CDR3 region has 14 residues. V trimming: 4 bases; J trimming: 4 bases; junction bases outside the gene matches: 7. CDR3 protein: CASSEDAGGYGYTF. DNA for the CDR3: TGTGCCAGCAGCGAGGACGCAGGGGGCTATGGCTACACCTTC.

In its sample, this clonotype was seen many times. In DNA form, the CDR3 reads TGTGCCAGCAGCTTAAATCAAGGGGGCGAGCAGTACTTC. Its translation: CASSLNQGGEQYF. The rearrangement joins TRBV11-3 to TRBJ2-7; weak D call: TRBD1 (6 bases). This CDR3 region has 13 residues. Per germline, CDR1 SGHNT and CDR2 YENEEA. V was shortened by 2 bases and J by 6 bases, with 11 bases between the two germline ends.

This clonotype came up many times. In nucleotides, the CDR3 is TGTGCCAGCAGCGTGGCACCGAACACTGAAGCTTTCTTT. Protein: CASSVAPNTEAFF. The V call is TRBV6-1, the J call TRBJ1-1; no clear D gene. Per germline, CDR1 MNHNS and CDR2 SASEGT. With 6 bases removed from V and 1 base from J, the gap between germline ends came to 9 bases. The CDR3 contains 13 residues.

This clonotype was found many times. The chain recombines TRBV20-1 with TRBJ1-1; D ambiguous. The length of the CDR3 is 11 residues. In germline, CDR1 is DFQATT, CDR2 SNEGSKA (reference sequence). V dropped 3 bases and J dropped 8 bases, with 10 bases sitting between them. The CDR3 sequence is CSARRWEEAFF. The CDR3 coding sequence is TGCAGTGCTAGGAGGTGGGAAGAAGCTTTCTTT.

This clonotype occurred many times. This CDR3 is CASSLASGGVDSDTQYF. The CDR3, as DNA: TGTGCCAGCAGCTTAGCTAGCGGGGGGGTAGATTCAGATACGCAGTATTTT. The chain joins TRBV7-2 to TRBJ2-3; 11 bases match TRBD2. Germline CDR1 is SGHTA and CDR2 is FQGNSA. After removal of 0 bases from V and 4 bases from J, the junction contained 6 bases not matched to a gene. The CDR3 runs 17 residues.

This clonotype was picked up many times. V gene TRBV20-1 combines with J gene TRBJ1-1; no reliable D call. This CDR3 has 12 residues. Trimming took 7 bases from V and 4 from J, leaving 13 bases between them. The germline gives CDR1 DFQATT, CDR2 SNEGSKA (reference sequence). The DNA for the CDR3 is TGCAGTGTCAGAAGAACGAGCACTGAAGCTTTCTTT. It encodes CSVRRTSTEAFF.

V usage is TRBV5-1 and J usage is TRBJ2-2; TRBD2 matches at 7 bases. Trimming removed 2 bases from V and 0 bases from J; junction bases left unmatched: 7. Germline V gene sequence: CDR1 SGHRS, CDR2 YFSETQ. CDR3 length equals 17 residues. The CDR3 DNA follows: TGCGCCAGCAGCTTTACGATAAGCGGGGCGAACACCGGGGAGCTGTTTTTT. Translated, it gives CASSFTISGANTGELFF. Together with reference TRBV5-1 and TRBJ2-2, the CDR3 gives the full variable domain: KAGVTQTPRYLIKTRGQQVTLSCSPISGHRSVSWYQQTPGQGLQFLFEYFSETQRNKGNFPGRFSGRQFSNSRSEMNVSTLELGDSALYLCASSFTISGANTGELFFGEGSRLTVL.

J is TRBJ2-5 and V is TRBV7-2, with D possibly matching TRBD2 (6 bases). Between the trimmed V and J ends, which lost 5 bases and 9 bases, there was a span of 13 bases. The CDR3 extends over 12 amino acids. The V gene's germline CDR1 is SGHTA and CDR2 FQGNSA. CDR3 bases: TGTGCCAGCAGCCTAAATTGGGGGGCCCAGTACTTC. The encoded protein is CASSLNWGAQYF.

This chain joins TRBV20-1 and TRBJ2-3, with D possibly matching TRBD1 (6 bases). V lost 3 bases and J lost 1, with 17 bases in between. Looked up from germline, CDR1 is DFQATT and CDR2 is SNEGSKA (reference sequence). The CDR3 totals 16 residues. CDR3 sequence (DNA): TGCAGTGCTAGTTTGGGGGCGTGGGAAGGCACAGATACGCAGTATTTT. Residues: CSASLGAWEGTDTQYF.

In its sample, this clonotype was seen a few times. The chain links TRBV27 to TRBJ2-3, with 10 bases identical to TRBD2. The germline V gene has CDR1 MNHEY and CDR2 SMNVEV (reference sequence). The CDR3 has 17 amino acids. V shed 2 bases, J shed 3 bases, and the junction held 8 bases outside the gene matches. The CDR3 DNA is TGTGCCAGCAGTTTACGGGGTCTAGCGGGAGCAACAGATACGCAGTATTTT. Translated, it gives CASSLRGLAGATDTQYF.

In its sample, this clonotype was seen many times. This chain links TRBV6-5 with TRBJ1-6; D is ambiguous. The ends were cut back, 4 bases at V and 8 bases at J, with 15 bases in the middle. Germline assignment: CDR1 MNHEY and CDR2 SVGAGI. This CDR3 is 15 amino acids long. The CDR3 here is CASSFRPLRDSPLHF. CDR3 nucleotide sequence: TGTGCCAGCAGTTTCAGACCCCTTAGGGATTCACCCCTCCACTTT.

The table lists this clonotype with many counts. CDR3 DNA: TGTGCCAGCTCACAGTACGAGGCGGCGGTAAAGCTGTTTTTT. It codes for CASSQYEAAVKLFF. The genes are TRBV18 and TRBJ1-4, with no clear D. Germline lookup yields CDR1 KGHSH and CDR2 LQKENI. The CDR3 totals 14 residues. V was clipped by 4 bases and J by 14 bases, with 20 bases between them.

At least ten counts were recorded for this clonotype. The chain combines TRBV2 with TRBJ1-2, with D unresolved. Germline V gene lookup returns CDR1 SNHLY and CDR2 FYNNEI. Between the trimmed V and J ends, which lost 7 bases and 6 bases, there was a span of 21 bases. This CDR3 region has 15 residues. The DNA for the CDR3 is TGTGCCAGCACCGCCCCAGTGGAGTGGAGGAATGGCTACACCTTC. Protein: CASTAPVEWRNGYTF.

In its sample, this clonotype was seen many times. The chain joins TRBV11-2 to TRBJ2-1; 8 bases align to TRBD1. Germline lookup yields CDR1 SGHAT and CDR2 FQNNGV. CDR3 size: 15 residues. J lost 4 bases, V lost 1 base, and 3 bases had no gene match. The CDR3 here is CASSLGQGNYNEQFF. In nucleotides, the CDR3 is TGTGCCAGCAGCTTAGGACAGGGGAATTACAATGAGCAGTTCTTC. The full variable domain, with the rest looked up from reference TRBV11-2 and TRBJ2-1, is EAGVAQSPRYKIIEKRQSVAFWCNPISGHATLYWYQQILGQGPKLLIQFQNNGVVDDSQLPKDRFSAERLKGVDSTLKIQPAKLEDSAVYLCASSLGQGNYNEQFFGPGTRLTVL.

This clonotype has a count of ten or more. This chain connects TRBV10-3 to TRBJ1-2; D is uncertain. Germline CDR1 and CDR2: ENHRY and SYGVKD. The CDR3 length is 11 residues. V was clipped by 8 bases and J by 5 bases, with 9 bases between them. The CDR3 loop reads CAIDPGYGYTF. The CDR3 coding sequence is TGTGCCATCGACCCCGGGTATGGCTACACCTTC.

By proportion, this clonotype is medium-sized. V gene TRBV28 combines with J gene TRBJ1-6; TRBD1 matches at 7 bases. Germline CDR1 reads MDHEN; CDR2 reads SYDVKM. This CDR3 is 16 amino acids long. V gave up 5 bases and J gave up 5 bases; unmatched junction bases: 9. CDR3 nucleotide sequence: TGTGCCAGCAGTGTTCCGGGACAGACTAATAATTCACCCCTCCACTTT. Its protein is CASSVPGQTNNSPLHF.

This clonotype appeared many times. J is TRBJ2-3 and V is TRBV20-1; 7 positions match TRBD2. The germline V gene has CDR1 DFQATT and CDR2 SNEGSKA (reference sequence). The CDR3 sequence is 13 residues long. The CDR3 nucleotides are TGCAGCGAGCGGGATATAGGCACAGATACGCAGTATTTT. Translation gives CSERDIGTDTQYF.

This clonotype was seen at least ten times. This rearrangement joins TRBV5-5 to TRBJ2-7; 9 nucleotides align to TRBD1. After removal of 1 base from V and 2 bases from J, the junction contained 4 bases not matched to a gene. The CDR3 runs to 15 residues. From germline, CDR1 is SGHKS and CDR2 YYEKEE (reference sequence). CDR3 loop: CASSLTRTGAYEQYF. The CDR3 DNA follows: TGTGCCAGCAGCTTGACAAGGACAGGGGCCTACGAGCAGTACTTC.

This clonotype was recorded a few times. The rearrangement links TRBV6-2 or TRBV6-3 to TRBJ2-2, with D maybe TRBD1 (5 bases). This CDR3 contains 14 residues. V lost 4 bases and J 5 bases, leaving 11 bases between the germline ends. Germline CDR1 MNHEY, CDR2 SVGEGT. DNA for the CDR3: TGTGCCAGCAGTTTACAAGGGGATACCGGGGAGCTGTTTTTT. Its translation: CASSLQGDTGELFF.

This clonotype was seen more than once but under ten times. The rearrangement joins TRBV6-4 to TRBJ1-3, with D perhaps matching TRBD1 (6 bases). The V end lost 4 bases, the J end lost 0 bases, and 13 bases lay between the germline ends. Germline CDR1 reads MRHNA; CDR2 reads SNTAGT. The CDR3 covers 16 residues. DNA of the CDR3: TGTGCCAGCAGTGCCCCGGGACAAGTCTCTGGAAACACCATATATTTT. Protein: CASSAPGQVSGNTIYF.